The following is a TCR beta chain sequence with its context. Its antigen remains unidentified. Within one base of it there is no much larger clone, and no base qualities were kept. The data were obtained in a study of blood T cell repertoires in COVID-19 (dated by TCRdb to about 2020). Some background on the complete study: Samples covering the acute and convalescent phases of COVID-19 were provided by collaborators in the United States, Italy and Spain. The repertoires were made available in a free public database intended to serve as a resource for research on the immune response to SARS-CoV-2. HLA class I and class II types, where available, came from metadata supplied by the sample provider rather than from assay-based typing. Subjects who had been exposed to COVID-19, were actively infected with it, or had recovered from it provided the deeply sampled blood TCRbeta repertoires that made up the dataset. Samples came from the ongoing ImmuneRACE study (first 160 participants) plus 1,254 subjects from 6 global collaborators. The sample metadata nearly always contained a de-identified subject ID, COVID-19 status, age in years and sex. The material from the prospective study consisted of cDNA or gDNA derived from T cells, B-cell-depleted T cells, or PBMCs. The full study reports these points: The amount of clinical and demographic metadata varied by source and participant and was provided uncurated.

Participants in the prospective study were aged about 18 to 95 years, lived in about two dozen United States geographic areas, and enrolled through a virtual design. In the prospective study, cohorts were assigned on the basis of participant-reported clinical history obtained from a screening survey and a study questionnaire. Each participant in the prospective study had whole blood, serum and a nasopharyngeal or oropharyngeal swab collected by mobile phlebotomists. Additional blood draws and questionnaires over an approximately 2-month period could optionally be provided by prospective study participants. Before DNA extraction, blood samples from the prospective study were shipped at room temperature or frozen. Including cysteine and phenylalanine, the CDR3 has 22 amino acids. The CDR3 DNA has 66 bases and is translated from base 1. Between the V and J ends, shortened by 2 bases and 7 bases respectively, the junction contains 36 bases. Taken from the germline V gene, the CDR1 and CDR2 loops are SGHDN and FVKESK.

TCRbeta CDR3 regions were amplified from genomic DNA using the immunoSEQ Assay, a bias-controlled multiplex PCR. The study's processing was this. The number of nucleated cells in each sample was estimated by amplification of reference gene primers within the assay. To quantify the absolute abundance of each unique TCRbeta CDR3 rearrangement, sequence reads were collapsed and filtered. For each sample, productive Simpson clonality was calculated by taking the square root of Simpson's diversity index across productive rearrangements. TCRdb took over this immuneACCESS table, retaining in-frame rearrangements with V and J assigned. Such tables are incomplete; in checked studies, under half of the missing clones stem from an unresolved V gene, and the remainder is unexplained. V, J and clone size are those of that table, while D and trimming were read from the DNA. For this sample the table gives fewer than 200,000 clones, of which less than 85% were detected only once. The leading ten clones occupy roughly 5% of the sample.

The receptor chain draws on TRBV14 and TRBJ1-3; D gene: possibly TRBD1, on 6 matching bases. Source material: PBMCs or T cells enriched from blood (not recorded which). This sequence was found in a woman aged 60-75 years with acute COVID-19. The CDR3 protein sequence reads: CASSQRLGRITQAQGIGNTIYF. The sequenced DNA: TGTGCCAGCAGCCAAAGGCTGGGACGGATCACTCAAGCGCAGGGGATTGGGAACACCATATATTTT.